Listed below are T cell receptor beta chains from one sample, sequenced in a study of tumor and adjacent non-tumor tissue in lung cancer. TCRdb itself ran the multiplex PCR reads through MiXCR, one entry per CDR3 protein. The sample has 60,000 to 85,000 distinct CDR3 sequences, around 78% seen once. Sequenced: lung tumor tissue. The receptors were sampled from a man in his fifties or sixties with non-small cell lung cancer. Both conserved end residues are part of each CDR3. D genes are given only for firm matches. The size entry is marked missing in some rows and otherwise reads once, few, many or a size class.

abundance | j_gene | v_gene | d_gene | CDR3aa | CDR3nt
- | TRBJ2-1 | TRBV9 | TRBD1 | CASSARGQGANEQFF | TGTGCCAGCAGCGCGAGGGGACAGGGGGCAAATGAGCAGTTCTTC
- | TRBJ2-2 | TRBV28 | - | CASSGQNTGELLF | TGTGCCAGCAGCGGACAGAACACCGGGGAGCTGCTTTTT
few | TRBJ2-7 | TRBV2 | - | CASSEAAIIQGYEQYF | TGTGCCAGCAGTGAAGCGGCCATCATACAGGGATACGAGCAGTACTTC
- | TRBJ2-7 | TRBV20-1 | - | CSALPQPIGMYDQYF | TGCAGTGCCCTTCCCCAGCCTATCGGGATGTACGACCAGTACTTC
- | TRBJ2-2 | TRBV5-4 | TRBD2 | CASSSGLVYTGELIF | TGTGCCAGCAGCTCGGGACTAGTCTACACTGGGGAGCTGATTTTT
medium-sized | TRBJ2-7 | TRBV6-6 | - | CAISQGKVEQYF | TGTGCGATTTCACAGGGAAAGGTCGAGCAGTACTTC
many | TRBJ1-4 | TRBV12-3/TRBV12-4 | - | CASRITGYEKLFF | TGTGCCAGCAGAATAACAGGGTACGAAAAACTGTTTTTT
- | TRBJ2-1 | TRBV20-1 | - | CSARLYRPSSYNEQFF | TGCAGTGCTAGGCTCTACAGGCCTTCCTCCTACAATGAGCAGTTCTTC
- | TRBJ1-5 | TRBV29-1 | - | CNIGQGQQPQHF | TGCAACATTGGCCAGGGCCAACAGCCCCAGCATTTT
many | TRBJ1-1 | TRBV6-5 | - | CASSQARGREAFF | TGTGCCAGCAGCCAGGCAAGAGGACGTGAAGCTTTCTTT
many | TRBJ1-5 | TRBV20-1 | TRBD1 | CSVYSGTGHQPQHF | TGCAGTGTGTACTCCGGGACAGGCCATCAGCCACAGCATTTT
many | TRBJ1-5 | TRBV10-3 | - | CAISEAGNQPQHF | TGTGCCATCAGTGAAGCAGGGAATCAGCCCCAGCATTTT
many | TRBJ1-1 | TRBV28 | - | CASSFGQSTEAFF | TGTGCCAGCAGTTTCGGACAGAGCACTGAAGCTTTCTTT
- | TRBJ2-3 | TRBV6-1 | TRBD1 | CTSSVLRQGSQPQYF | TGTACCAGCAGTGTATTACGACAGGGTTCTCAGCCCCAGTATTTT
once | TRBJ1-5 | TRBV10-3 | - | CAISGGGEGQPHHF | TGTGCCATCAGTGGAGGAGGGGAGGGCCAGCCCCACCATTTT
- | TRBJ1-1 | TRBV6-5 | - | CASTHSEGNEAFF | TGTGCAAGCACCCATTCGGAAGGAAATGAAGCTTTCTTT
- | TRBJ2-1 | TRBV20-1 | - | CCARLAEGVSNEQFF | TGCTGTGCTAGATTGGCCGAGGGAGTCTCAAATGAGCAGTTCTTC
- | TRBJ2-3 | TRBV9 | - | CASSVGGWGEDTQYF | TGTGCCAGCAGCGTAGGAGGGTGGGGGGAAGATACGCAGTATTTT
- | TRBJ1-6 | TRBV7-8 | - | CDSSLGQGSSPLHF | TGTGACAGCAGCTTGGGTCAGGGCTCCTCACCCCTCCACTTT
few | TRBJ1-1 | TRBV29-1 | TRBD1 | CSTSAGGGTEAFF | TGCAGCACCTCGGCAGGGGGGGGCACTGAAGCTTTCTTC
- | TRBJ2-7 | TRBV20-1 | - | CTVSRGPDEQYF | TGCACTGTTAGTCGGGGGCCTGACGAGCAGTACTTC
once | TRBJ1-1 | TRBV11-2 | - | CANSTGPMNTKAFF | TGTGCCAACAGCACGGGCCCCATGAATACTAAAGCTTTCTTT
- | TRBJ2-1 | TRBV7-8 | - | CASSPLSRRHEQFF | TGTGCCAGCAGCCCACTTAGTCGCAGGCATGAGCAGTTCTTC
- | TRBJ1-1 | TRBV11-3 | - | CASNLGCRGTSNTEVFF | TGTGCCAGCAACCTAGGGTGCCGCGGGACATCAAACACTGAAGTTTTCTTT
- | TRBJ1-2 | TRBV29-1 | TRBD1 | CSVVGQGHGCTF | TGCAGCGTTGTGGGACAGGGGCATGGCTGCACCTTC
- | TRBJ2-5 | TRBV7-9 | - | CANSTGSETQYF | TGTGCCAACAGCACGGGGAGTGAGACCCAGTACTTC
- | TRBJ2-3 | TRBV6-2/TRBV6-3 | - | CASSYTGLMRNTQYF | TGTGCCAGCAGTTACACGGGACTCATGAGAAATACGCAGTATTTT
- | TRBJ1-1 | TRBV29-1 | - | CSASVWGDNEAFF | TGCAGCGCCTCGGTATGGGGGGATAATGAAGCTTTCTTT
- | TRBJ1-4 | TRBV7-9 | TRBD1 | CASSEDRGFEKLFF | TGTGCCAGCAGCGAAGACAGGGGGTTTGAAAAACTGTTTTTT
- | TRBJ2-7 | TRBV20-1 | TRBD1 | CCAIRQGSYEQYF | TGCTGTGCTATTAGACAGGGGTCCTACGAGCAGTACTTC
- | TRBJ1-1 | TRBV11-1 | - | CVSSLASGDEAFF | TGTGTCAGCAGCTTAGCGTCGGGGGATGAAGCTTTCTTT
once | TRBJ1-1 | TRBV29-1 | - | CSVYTTTHNEAFF | TGCAGCGTCTACACAACCACCCACAACGAAGCTTTCTTT
- | TRBJ2-3 | TRBV6-5 | - | CASSRTTGRTDTQYF | TGTGCCAGCAGTCGAACTACTGGTCGCACAGATACGCAGTATTTT
many | TRBJ2-3 | TRBV5-6 | - | CASSTSSTDTQYF | TGTGCCAGCAGCACTAGTAGCACAGATACGCAGTATTTT
- | TRBJ1-4 | TRBV12-3/TRBV12-4 | TRBD1 | CASSRDRGHVKLFF | TGTGCCAGCAGTAGGGACAGGGGGCATGTAAAACTGTTTTTT
few | TRBJ1-2 | TRBV5-1 | TRBD1 | CASSSKQGATLLYTF | TGCGCCAGCAGCTCCAAACAGGGGGCAACACTACTCTACACCTTC
few | TRBJ2-5 | TRBV20-1 | TRBD2 | CSDRQRGVRETQYF | TGTAGTGATAGACAGCGGGGAGTTAGGGAGACCCAGTACTTC